The 4 T cell receptor beta chains below come from one sample, sequenced in a study of T cells in Graves' hyperthyroidism and ophthalmopathy (dated by TCRdb to about 2019). Libraries were made using multiplex PCR. Sequencing used an Illumina HiSeq 2000. The TCR beta CDR3 regions were amplified from the RNA transcripts. The first round of RT-PCR for the TCR CDR3 was performed with the HTBI primer set and the Qiagen OneStep RT-PCR kit. TCRdb ran its own pipeline on the public reads, namely fastp trimming at Q25 and MiXCR clone calling, and kept in-frame beta chains. Every distinct CDR3 protein forms one entry, paired with its most common genes and DNA. Across this sample there are some 50,000 distinct CDR3 sequences, with under 50% seen only once. The ten top clones hold just over 9% of the sample. Material: blood. Source of these receptors: a woman aged 50 to 60 with Graves' ophthalmopathy.

This clonotype was counted many times. The chain employs TRBV7-9 and TRBJ1-1; no clear D. Germline V gene lookup returns CDR1 SEHNR and CDR2 FQNEAQ (reference sequence). The CDR3 spans 14 residues. V lost 5 bases and J lost 6, with 16 bases in between. The CDR3 sequence: CASSTEGVGAEAFF. The DNA of the CDR3 is TGTGCCAGCAGCACGGAGGGAGTCGGGGCTGAAGCTTTCTTT.

The chain is built from TRBV9 and TRBJ2-7, with D maybe TRBD2 (7 bases). The V gene's germline CDR1 is SGDLS and CDR2 YYNGEE. The CDR3 runs to 15 residues. V dropped 0 bases and J dropped 4 bases, with 14 bases sitting between them. The CDR3 DNA reads as TGTGCCAGCAGCGTAGGTGGGGGGGCCGGTTACGAGCAGTACTTC. Its translation is CASSVGGGAGYEQYF. Supplemented by reference TRBV9 and TRBJ2-7, the full variable domain reads DSGVTQTPKHLITATGQRVTLRCSPRSGDLSVYWYQQSLDQGLQFLIQYYNGEERAKGNILERFSAQQFPDLHSELNLSSLELGDSALYFCASSVGGGAGYEQYFGPGTRLTVT.

In its sample, this clonotype was seen many times. The chain joins TRBV20-1 to TRBJ1-5, with D tentatively TRBD1 (6 bases). Trimming cost V 2 bases and J 11 bases, with 19 bases left between them. The CDR3 is made up of 14 amino acids. Looked up from germline, CDR1 is DFQATT and CDR2 is SNEGSKA (reference sequence). CDR3 sequence reads: CSARTPDGTPAQHF. In DNA, the CDR3 is TGCAGTGCTAGAACCCCGGATGGGACACCCGCCCAGCATTTT.

The chain has TRBV19 and TRBJ2-7; D call uncertain. The CDR3 sequence is 14 residues long. V was shortened by 7 bases and J by 2 bases, with 15 bases between the two germline ends. CDR1 is LNHDA, CDR2 SQIVND, per germline (reference sequence). CDR3 loop: CASNASSSAYEQYF. The CDR3 DNA reads TGTGCCAGTAATGCGAGTTCGAGCGCCTACGAGCAGTACTTC.